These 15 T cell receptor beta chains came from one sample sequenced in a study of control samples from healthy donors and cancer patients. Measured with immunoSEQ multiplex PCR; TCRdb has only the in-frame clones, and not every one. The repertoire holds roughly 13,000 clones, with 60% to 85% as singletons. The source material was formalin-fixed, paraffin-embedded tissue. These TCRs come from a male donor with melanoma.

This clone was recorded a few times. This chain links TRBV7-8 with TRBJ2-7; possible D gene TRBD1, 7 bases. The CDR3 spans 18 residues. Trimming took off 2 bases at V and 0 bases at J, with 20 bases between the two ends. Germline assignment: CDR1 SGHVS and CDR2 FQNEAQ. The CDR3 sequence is CASSLISAGQRHSYEQYF. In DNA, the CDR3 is TGTGCCAGCAGCTTAATATCGGCGGGACAGCGACACTCCTACGAGCAGTACTTC.

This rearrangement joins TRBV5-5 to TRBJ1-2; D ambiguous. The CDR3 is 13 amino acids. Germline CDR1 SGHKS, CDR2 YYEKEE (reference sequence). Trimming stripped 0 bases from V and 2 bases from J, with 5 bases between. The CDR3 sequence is CASSLDVNYGYTF. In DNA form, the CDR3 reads TGTGCCAGCAGCTTGGACGTCAACTATGGCTACACCTTC.

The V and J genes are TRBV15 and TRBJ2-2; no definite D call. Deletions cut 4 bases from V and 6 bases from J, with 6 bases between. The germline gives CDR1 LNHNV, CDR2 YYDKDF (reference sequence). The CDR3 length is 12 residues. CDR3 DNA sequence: TGTGCCACCAGCAAAGGGTCCGGGGAGCTGTTTTTT. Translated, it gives CATSKGSGELFF.

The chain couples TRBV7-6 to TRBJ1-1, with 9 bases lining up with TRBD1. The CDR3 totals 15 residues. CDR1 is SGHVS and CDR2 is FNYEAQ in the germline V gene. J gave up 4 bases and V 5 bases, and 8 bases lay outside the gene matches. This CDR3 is CASSRTGGLITEAFF. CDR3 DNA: TGTGCCAGCAGCCGCACAGGGGGCCTTATCACTGAAGCTTTCTTT.

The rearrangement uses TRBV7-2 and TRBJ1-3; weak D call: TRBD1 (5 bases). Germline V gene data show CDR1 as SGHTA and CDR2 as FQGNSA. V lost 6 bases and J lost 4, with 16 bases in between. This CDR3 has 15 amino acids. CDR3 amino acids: CASRYTPGPGNTIYF. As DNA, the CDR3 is TGTGCCAGCAGATATACGCCGGGACCAGGAAACACCATATATTTT.

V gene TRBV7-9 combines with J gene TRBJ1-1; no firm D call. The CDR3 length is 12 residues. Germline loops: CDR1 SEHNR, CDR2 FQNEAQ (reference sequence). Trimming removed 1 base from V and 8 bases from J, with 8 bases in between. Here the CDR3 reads CASSLVSLEAFF. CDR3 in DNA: TGTGCCAGCAGCTTAGTTTCTTTGGAAGCTTTCTTT.

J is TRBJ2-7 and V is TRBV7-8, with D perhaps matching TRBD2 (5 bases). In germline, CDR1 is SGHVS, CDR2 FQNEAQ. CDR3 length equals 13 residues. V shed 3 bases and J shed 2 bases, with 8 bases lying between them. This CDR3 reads CASSLAGTYEQYF. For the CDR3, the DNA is TGTGCCAGCAGCTTGGCCGGGACCTACGAGCAGTACTTC.

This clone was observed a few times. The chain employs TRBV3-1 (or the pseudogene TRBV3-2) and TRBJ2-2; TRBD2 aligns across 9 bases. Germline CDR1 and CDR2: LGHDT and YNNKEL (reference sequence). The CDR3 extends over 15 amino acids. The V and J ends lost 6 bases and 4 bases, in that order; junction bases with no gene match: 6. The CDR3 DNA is TGTGCCAGCAGGTTAGCGGGGGAGGTCACCGGGGAGCTGTTTTTT. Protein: CASRLAGEVTGELFF.

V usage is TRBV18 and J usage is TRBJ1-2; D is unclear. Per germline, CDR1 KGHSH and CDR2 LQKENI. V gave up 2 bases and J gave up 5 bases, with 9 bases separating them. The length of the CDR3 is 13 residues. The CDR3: CASSPNSEYGYTF. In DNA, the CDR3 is TGTGCCAGCTCACCAAACAGTGAATATGGCTACACCTTC.

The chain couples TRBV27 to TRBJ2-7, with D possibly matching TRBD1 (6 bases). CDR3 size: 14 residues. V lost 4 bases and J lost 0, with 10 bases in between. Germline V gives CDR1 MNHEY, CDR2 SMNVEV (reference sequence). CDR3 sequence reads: CASSYQGHSYEQYF. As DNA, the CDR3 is TGTGCCAGCAGTTACCAGGGGCACTCCTACGAGCAGTACTTC.

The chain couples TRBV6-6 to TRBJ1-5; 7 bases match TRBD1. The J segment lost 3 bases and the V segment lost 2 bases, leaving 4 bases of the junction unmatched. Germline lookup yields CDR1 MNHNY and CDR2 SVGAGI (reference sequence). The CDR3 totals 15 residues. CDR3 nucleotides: TGTGCCAGCAGTTACACAGGGGCCACCAATCAGCCCCAGCATTTT. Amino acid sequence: CASSYTGATNQPQHF.

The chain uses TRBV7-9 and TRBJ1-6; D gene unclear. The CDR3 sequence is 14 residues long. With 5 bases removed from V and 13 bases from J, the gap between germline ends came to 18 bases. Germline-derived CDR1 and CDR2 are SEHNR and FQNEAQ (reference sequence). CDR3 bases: TGTGCCAGCAGCCAAAGCGGTTGGGTTGCCCCCCTCCACTTT. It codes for CASSQSGWVAPLHF.

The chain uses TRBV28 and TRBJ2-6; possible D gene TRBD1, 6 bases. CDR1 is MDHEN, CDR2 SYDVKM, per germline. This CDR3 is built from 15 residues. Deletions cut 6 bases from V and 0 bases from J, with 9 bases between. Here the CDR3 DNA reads TGTGCCAGCAGACCGGACAGCTCTGGGGCCAACGTCCTGACTTTC. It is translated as CASRPDSSGANVLTF.

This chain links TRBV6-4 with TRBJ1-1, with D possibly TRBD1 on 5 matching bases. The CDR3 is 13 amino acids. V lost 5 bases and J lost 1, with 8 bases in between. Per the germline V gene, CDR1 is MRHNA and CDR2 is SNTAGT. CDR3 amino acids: CASSWTRNTEAFF. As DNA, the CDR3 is TGTGCCAGCAGTTGGACAAGGAACACTGAAGCTTTCTTT.

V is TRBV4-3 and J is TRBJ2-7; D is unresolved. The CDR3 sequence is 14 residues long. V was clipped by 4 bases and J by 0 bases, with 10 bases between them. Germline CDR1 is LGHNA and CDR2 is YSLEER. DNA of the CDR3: TGCGCCAGCAGCCTCGGACCTACCTCCTACGAGCAGTACTTC. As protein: CASSLGPTSYEQYF.